This TCR beta chain was recorded in a study of T cell responses to AZD1222 COVID-19 vaccine. Study-wide context: Second doses were pooled across both intervals (about 4 or about 12 weeks). General study results and limits: Nearly half of spike-specific TCRs reportedly target variant regions that are unmutated in the B.1.351 and B.1.1.7 variants. The donor cohort was predominantly white British with a female majority, and clonal diversity may have been underestimated.

A remark on this clone: Its antigen is not known.

Some clones are missing from TCRdb's copy, which holds only in-frame ones; the method was immunoSEQ multiplex PCR. This sample has roughly 110,000 clones, with approximately 87% found just once. Germline V gene lookup returns CDR1 MDHEN and CDR2 SYDVKM. V lost 3 bases and J lost 4, with 15 bases in between. The CDR3 extends over 15 amino acids. The receptor's source is an adult in good health. The chain carries TRBV28 and TRBJ2-5, with D uncertain. The source was peripheral blood, collected on day 0 of AZD1222 vaccination. CDR3 DNA sequence: TGTGCCAGCAGTTTGCCGTCTGGGGTGTCAGAGACCCAGTACTTC. Protein product: CASSLPSGVSETQYF.